These 32 T cell receptor beta chains originate from one sample sequenced in a study of T cell clonotyping in hematopoietic cell transplantation. The repertoire was sequenced with immunoSEQ multiplex PCR; TCRdb's copy has only in-frame clones and lacks some. The sample shows fewer than 4,500 clones, approximately 96% of them seen only once. This specimen consisted of peripheral blood mononuclear cells, obtained 30 days after allogeneic stem cell transplant. The origin of the receptors is a male patient between 65 and 85 years old who had an allogeneic stem cell transplant from an unrelated donor, so T cells may come from the graft donor. Some clones in this sample may be carry-over from other donors' samples.

The chain uses TRBV9 and TRBJ2-7; 7 positions match TRBD2. V dropped 8 bases and J dropped 1; count of bases not matched to a gene: 12. Germline assignment: CDR1 SGDLS and CDR2 YYNGEE. This CDR3 has 15 residues. CDR3 sequence: CASSLAGAISYEQYF. The CDR3 coding sequence is TGTGCCAGTAGCCTCGCGGGAGCTATTTCCTACGAGCAGTACTTC.

CDR3 in amino acids: CASVPDTYSGNTIYF. CDR3 nucleotides: TGTGCCAGTGTCCCGGACACCTACTCTGGAAACACCATATATTTT. The rearrangement links TRBV19 to TRBJ1-3; possibly TRBD1 for D (5 bases). The CDR3 length is 15 residues. V was pared by 8 bases and J by 0 bases, with 14 bases between. CDR1 is LNHDA, CDR2 SQIVND, per germline (reference sequence).

V and J are TRBV7-8 and TRBJ2-1; no firm D call. Looked up from germline, CDR1 is SGHVS and CDR2 is FQNEAQ. Trimming left V 6 bases short and J 4 bases short, with 16 bases between. The CDR3 has 15 residues. The DNA for the CDR3 is TGTGCCAGCAGGACTCAGCGAGGCAAATACAATGAGCAGTTCTTC. Protein sequence: CASRTQRGKYNEQFF.

The V gene is TRBV11-2, the J gene TRBJ2-1; unclear D gene. The germline gives CDR1 SGHAT, CDR2 FQNNGV. This CDR3 contains 14 residues. V dropped 1 base and J dropped 5 bases, with 9 bases sitting between them. The CDR3 nucleotides are TGTGCCAGCAGCTTAGGGACGGCGAACAATGAGCAGTTCTTC. Translation: CASSLGTANNEQFF.

V and J are TRBV5-6 and TRBJ2-2; D gene unclear. V was shortened by 0 bases and J by 7 bases, with 4 bases between the two germline ends. The CDR3 spans 12 residues. Germline assignment: CDR1 SGHDT and CDR2 YYEEEE. The CDR3 protein is CASSLGGGELFF. The CDR3 DNA reads as TGTGCCAGCAGCTTGGGGGGCGGGGAGCTGTTTTTT.

V usage is TRBV6-6 and J usage is TRBJ2-7; D possibly matches TRBD1 or TRBD2 (5 bases each). The ends were cut back, 2 bases at V and 9 bases at J, with 14 bases in the middle. From germline, CDR1 is MNHNY and CDR2 SVGAGI (reference sequence). The CDR3 has 13 residues. DNA for the CDR3: TGTGCCAGCAGTTACGATCCCGCCGGGGCGCAGTACTTC. This codes for CASSYDPAGAQYF.

The chain has TRBV6-6 and TRBJ1-5; 7 positions match TRBD1. Germline V gene data show CDR1 as MNHNY and CDR2 as SVGAGI (reference sequence). The CDR3 is 15 amino acids. V was clipped by 2 bases and J by 5 bases; unmatched bases: 6. The CDR3 DNA sequence: TGTGCCAGCAGTTACCCAGACAGGGAGCATCAGCCCCAGCATTTT. It codes for CASSYPDREHQPQHF.

This sequence joins TRBV5-6 and TRBJ2-3; D remains unclear. V lost 0 bases and J lost 0, with 8 bases in between. The CDR3 extends over 15 amino acids. The V gene's germline CDR1 is SGHDT and CDR2 YYEEEE. As DNA, the CDR3 is TGTGCCAGCAGCTTGGGGGGAATGAGCACAGATACGCAGTATTTT. This codes for CASSLGGMSTDTQYF.

The rearrangement links TRBV11-3 to TRBJ1-4, with 8 bases matching TRBD1. Germline loops: CDR1 SGHNT, CDR2 YENEEA. The CDR3 has 15 amino acids. After removal of 5 bases from V and 8 bases from J, the junction contained 10 bases not matched to a gene. CDR3 protein: CASSPPSRGQEKLFF. Here the CDR3 DNA reads TGTGCCAGCAGCCCCCCCAGCAGGGGGCAGGAAAAACTGTTTTTT.

This sequence joins TRBV6-5 and TRBJ1-1, with D unclear. Germline V gene sequence: CDR1 MNHEY, CDR2 SVGAGI. There are 12 residues in the CDR3. V lost 11 bases, J lost 0 bases, and 10 bases lay in between. The CDR3 coding sequence is TGTGCCTCCTGGAGGCTGAACACTGAAGCTTTCTTT. This sequence encodes CASWRLNTEAFF.

V gene TRBV4-1 combines with J gene TRBJ2-1; TRBD2 matches at 9 bases. Per the germline V gene, CDR1 is MGHRA and CDR2 is YSYEKL. The length of the CDR3 is 15 residues. The junction had 1 base not matched to a gene; V was cut back by 3 bases and J by 1 base. CDR3 in DNA: TGCGCCAGCAGCCATAGCGGGAGTTCCTACAATGAGCAGTTCTTC. This translates into CASSHSGSSYNEQFF.

This clone was picked up one time. The DNA of the CDR3 is TGTGCCAGCAGTTTAGGCGACTCCGTTTACAATGAGCAGTTCTTC. It specifies CASSLGDSVYNEQFF. The rearrangement uses TRBV27 and TRBJ2-1, with unresolved D. Per germline, CDR1 MNHEY and CDR2 SMNVEV (reference sequence). Trimming stripped 2 bases from V and 4 bases from J, with 12 bases between. The CDR3 consists of 15 residues.

The rearrangement links TRBV5-1 to TRBJ1-4; D unresolved. V was trimmed by 4 bases and J by 0 bases, leaving 16 bases between them. Germline-derived CDR1 and CDR2 are SGHRS and YFSETQ. CDR3 size: 17 residues. Written as DNA, the CDR3 is TGCGCCAGCAGCGAATCCCCCTTGTATGCAACTAATGAAAAACTGTTTTTT. Amino acid sequence: CASSESPLYATNEKLFF.

This chain uses TRBV4-3 with TRBJ2-1; the D gene is possibly TRBD2 (7 bases). Between the trimmed V and J ends, which lost 0 bases and 2 bases, there was a span of 11 bases. Germline CDR1 is LGHNA and CDR2 is YSLEER. The CDR3 is 16 amino acids. The CDR3 DNA is TGCGCCAGCAGCCAAGAAGGGGGGGGTCCCTACAATGAGCAGTTCTTC. This translates into CASSQEGGGPYNEQFF.

The V call is TRBV5-1, the J call TRBJ2-7, with 10 bases identical to TRBD2. CDR1 SGHRS and CDR2 YFSETQ come from the germline V gene. V lost 0 bases, J lost 3 bases, and 6 bases stayed unmatched. The CDR3 has 16 residues. CDR3 in DNA: TGCGCCAGCAGCTTGGGGGCGTCTAGCGGGGGCTACGAGCAGTACTTC. Translation: CASSLGASSGGYEQYF.

V gene TRBV6-5 combines with J gene TRBJ2-7; no definite D call. The CDR3 is 13 residues long. V was trimmed by 2 bases and J by 6 bases, leaving 11 bases between them. The V gene's germline CDR1 is MNHEY and CDR2 SVGAGI. The CDR3 spells CASSYGEASEQYF. CDR3 nucleotides: TGTGCCAGCAGTTACGGGGAAGCCTCCGAGCAGTACTTC.

Only one count was recorded for this clone. The J gene is TRBJ2-3, the V gene TRBV6-5; 7 bases map to TRBD2. Germline V gene lookup returns CDR1 MNHEY and CDR2 SVGAGI. The junction had 5 bases not matched to a gene; V was cut back by 2 bases and J by 6 bases. The CDR3 spans 14 residues. The CDR3, as DNA: TGTGCCAGCAGTTACGGGAGGGTATCCGATACGCAGTATTTT. It codes for CASSYGRVSDTQYF.

The chain combines TRBV28 with TRBJ2-1; D might be TRBD2 (6 bases). Trimming shortened V by 7 bases and J by 0 bases, and 16 bases separated the two germline ends. The CDR3 sequence is 16 residues long. Germline CDR1 and CDR2: MDHEN and SYDVKM. In nucleotides, the CDR3 is TGTGCCAGCACATCCCTGCTAGCGTCCTCCTACAATGAGCAGTTCTTC. Amino acid sequence: CASTSLLASSYNEQFF.

J is TRBJ2-5 and V is TRBV19, with 12 bases lining up with TRBD2. Losses at the gene ends were 10 bases for V and 6 bases for J; bases not matched to a gene: 6. Per the germline V gene, CDR1 is LNHDA and CDR2 is SQIVND (reference sequence). The CDR3 extends over 13 amino acids. The CDR3 nucleotides read TGTGCCACCTCTAGCGGGGGGGCAAAGACCCAGTACTTC. It specifies CATSSGGAKTQYF.

The V gene is TRBV5-1, the J gene TRBJ2-3; D tentatively fits TRBD1 or TRBD2 (5 bases each). Trimming pared 3 bases from V and 5 bases from J, leaving 19 bases between. Germline V gene data show CDR1 as SGHRS and CDR2 as YFSETQ. The CDR3 is 16 residues long. CDR3 in DNA: TGCGCCAGCAGCTGGCCCCCGGGACCTGACCTAGATACGCAGTATTTT. Translation: CASSWPPGPDLDTQYF.

The V gene is TRBV28, the J gene TRBJ1-3; D unresolved. The length of the CDR3 is 15 residues. CDR1 is MDHEN and CDR2 is SYDVKM in the germline V gene. V was shortened by 8 bases and J by 2 bases, with 16 bases between the two germline ends. CDR3 DNA sequence: TGTGCCAGCCATAAATTGGGCTCTACTGGAAACACCATATATTTT. Its protein is CASHKLGSTGNTIYF.

This clone was found once. The gene calls are TRBV30 and TRBJ1-5, with D uncertain. The V and J ends lost 5 bases and 1 base respectively, with 9 bases between them. CDR3 size: 13 residues. Per the germline V gene, CDR1 is GTSNPN and CDR2 is SVGIG (reference sequence). CDR3 region: CAWDLGSNQPQHF. CDR3 in DNA: TGTGCCTGGGACCTTGGGAGCAATCAGCCCCAGCATTTT.

The CDR3 DNA is TGTGCCAGCTCACCGGACAGAATGAACACTGAAGCTTTCTTT. Translating it yields CASSPDRMNTEAFF. The rearrangement joins TRBV18 to TRBJ1-1; D might be TRBD1 (6 bases). CDR3 length: 14 residues. V was pared by 3 bases and J by 0 bases, with 8 bases between. Germline loops: CDR1 KGHSH, CDR2 LQKENI.

The chain is built from TRBV10-2 and TRBJ2-6; D unresolved. The CDR3 runs to 17 residues. V was pared by 3 bases and J by 5 bases, with 17 bases between. Germline V lookup: CDR1 WSHSY, CDR2 SAAADI. Here the CDR3 DNA reads TGCGCCAGCAGTGATATCTTCACACAAAGTCGGGCCAACGTCCTGACTTTC. Protein product: CASSDIFTQSRANVLTF.

V is TRBV4-1 and J is TRBJ2-1, with 16 bases fitting TRBD2. V trimming: 4 bases; J trimming: 7 bases; junction bases outside the gene matches: 4. This CDR3 is built from 16 residues. The germline CDR1 and CDR2 sequences are MGHRA and YSYEKL. Here the CDR3 reads CASSPGTSGRGNEQFF. CDR3 DNA: TGCGCCAGCAGCCCCGGGACTAGCGGGAGGGGGAATGAGCAGTTCTTC.

The rearrangement uses TRBV4-3 and TRBJ2-2, with D possibly TRBD1 on 5 matching bases. Looked up from germline, CDR1 is LGHNA and CDR2 is YSLEER. There are 15 residues in the CDR3. Trimming shortened V by 0 bases and J by 3 bases, and 8 bases separated the two germline ends. CDR3 nucleotides: TGCGCCAGCAGCCAAGAAGCGACAGACACCGGGGAGCTGTTTTTT. Its translation is CASSQEATDTGELFF.

CDR3 sequence: CASSFAGTGNTEAFF. The CDR3 DNA reads as TGTGCCAGCAGCTTCGCCGGGACAGGGAACACTGAAGCTTTCTTT. V usage is TRBV7-2 and J usage is TRBJ1-1, with TRBD1 matching over 8 bases. The CDR3 consists of 15 residues. After removal of 3 bases from V and 1 base from J, the junction contained 4 bases not matched to a gene. Germline CDR1 SGHTA, CDR2 FQGNSA.

This clone was seen only once. The chain uses TRBV6-6 and TRBJ1-2; weak D call: TRBD1 (5 bases). The length of the CDR3 is 12 residues. V lost 6 bases, J lost 7 bases, and 12 bases lay in between. CDR1 is MNHNY and CDR2 is SVGAGI in the germline V gene (reference sequence). The CDR3 protein is CASRAGGVGYTF. CDR3 coding DNA: TGTGCCAGCAGGGCGGGAGGGGTTGGCTACACCTTC.

The chain employs TRBV5-1 and TRBJ2-3; no firm D call. Trimming removed 2 bases from V and 0 bases from J, with 10 bases in between. CDR1 and CDR2 from the germline V gene are SGHRS and YFSETQ. The CDR3 runs 15 residues. The CDR3 nucleotides read TGCGCCAGCAGCTTCCAGCAAACTAGCACAGATACGCAGTATTTT. This translates into CASSFQQTSTDTQYF.

The rearrangement links TRBV5-1 to TRBJ1-1, with unresolved D. Per the germline V gene, CDR1 is SGHRS and CDR2 is YFSETQ. The CDR3 loop spans 13 amino acids. V lost 4 bases, J lost 0 bases, and 7 bases lay in between. The CDR3 nucleotides read TGCGCCAGCAGCCCCTCGGTGAACACTGAAGCTTTCTTT. Translating it yields CASSPSVNTEAFF.

The chain uses TRBV6-1 and TRBJ1-4; D is ambiguous. The CDR3 sequence is 14 residues long. The V gene lost 1 base and the J gene lost 8 bases, with 11 bases spanning the gap. Germline CDR1 and CDR2: MNHNS and SASEGT. CDR3 region: CASSEEGEDEKLFF. CDR3 in DNA: TGTGCCAGCAGTGAAGAGGGAGAAGACGAAAAACTGTTTTTT.

The chain combines TRBV4-3 with TRBJ2-5, with D tentatively TRBD1 (6 bases). CDR3 length equals 16 residues. Looked up from germline, CDR1 is LGHNA and CDR2 is YSLEER. V gave up 1 base and J gave up 0 bases, with 12 bases separating them. CDR3 coding DNA: TGCGCCAGCAGCCAAGGAGTTGGGGGCAACCAAGAGACCCAGTACTTC. Amino acids: CASSQGVGGNQETQYF.